Below, 12 T cell receptor beta chains from the same sample are listed, as sequenced in a study of blood T cell repertoires in COVID-19. TCRdb's table, derived via immunoSEQ multiplex PCR, lists solely in-frame clones and lacks some. The profile shows roughly 200,000 clones, around 88% of them singletons. The material sequenced was PBMCs or T cells enriched from blood (not recorded which). These receptors all come from a man aged 35 to 55 with acute COVID-19.

The rearrangement links TRBV5-5 to TRBJ1-1; D perhaps matches TRBD1 (6 bases). CDR1 is SGHKS and CDR2 is YYEKEE in the germline V gene (reference sequence). V was trimmed by 0 bases and J by 4 bases, leaving 10 bases between them. This CDR3 comprises 14 residues. Here the CDR3 DNA reads TGTGCCAGCAGCTTGGGTACAGGGACCACTGAAGCTTTCTTT. It specifies CASSLGTGTTEAFF.

This clone was recorded only once. V is TRBV3-1 (or the pseudogene TRBV3-2) and J is TRBJ2-7; a weak D match, TRBD2 (5 bases). Germline V lookup: CDR1 LGHDT, CDR2 YNNKEL (reference sequence). The CDR3 is made up of 14 amino acids. Trimming took off 4 bases at V and 7 bases at J, with 17 bases between the two ends. CDR3 in amino acids: CASSPSLGVGEQYF. The CDR3 DNA is TGTGCCAGCAGCCCTTCGCTGGGAGTGGGTGAGCAGTACTTC.

The chain carries TRBV9 and TRBJ2-1; the D is unclear. Germline V gene sequence: CDR1 SGDLS, CDR2 YYNGEE. The germline V and J ends were trimmed by 2 bases and 7 bases, with 7 bases remaining between them. The CDR3 is 12 amino acids. The CDR3 loop reads CASSVSENEQFF. The CDR3 nucleotides read TGTGCCAGCAGCGTGAGCGAGAATGAGCAGTTCTTC.

This clone has only one observation. The V call is TRBV19, the J call TRBJ1-5, with D possibly TRBD1 on 6 matching bases. Looked up from germline, CDR1 is LNHDA and CDR2 is SQIVND (reference sequence). The CDR3 contains 15 residues. The ends were cut back, 5 bases at V and 2 bases at J, with 13 bases in the middle. CDR3 protein: CASSLQGSGNQPQHF. The CDR3 coding sequence is TGTGCCAGTAGTTTACAGGGTTCCGGCAATCAGCCCCAGCATTTT. The full variable domain, in which reference TRBV19 and TRBJ1-5 provide the parts outside the CDR3, is DGGITQSPKYLFRKEGQNVTLSCEQNLNHDAMYWYRQDPGQGLRLIYYSQIVNDFQKGDIAEGYSVSREKKESFPLTVTSAQKNPTAFYLCASSLQGSGNQPQHFGDGTRLSIL.

The V call is TRBV28, the J call TRBJ1-5; no definite D call. The CDR3 totals 14 residues. Trimming shortened V by 2 bases and J by 2 bases, and 7 bases separated the two germline ends. CDR1 MDHEN and CDR2 SYDVKM come from the germline V gene. DNA for the CDR3: TGTGCCAGCAGTTTAGCGCTGGGCAATCAGCCCCAGCATTTT. Amino acids: CASSLALGNQPQHF. Variable domain in full (rest from reference TRBV28 and TRBJ1-5): DVKVTQSSRYLVKRTGEKVFLECVQDMDHENMFWYRQDPGLGLRLIYFSYDVKMKEKGDIPEGYSVSREKKERFSLILESASTNQTSMYLCASSLALGNQPQHFGDGTRLSIL.

The CDR3 region has the DNA TGTGCCAGCAGTCGATACGCATCAGGGGTGACGAATCAGCCCCAGCATTTT. Translated: CASSRYASGVTNQPQHF. The chain combines TRBV6-6 with TRBJ1-5, with a possible D match to TRBD1 (6 bases). The CDR3 extends over 17 amino acids. V was clipped by 5 bases and J by 4 bases, with 21 bases between them. In germline, CDR1 is MNHNY, CDR2 SVGAGI (reference sequence).

This chain connects TRBV6-5 to TRBJ2-7, with 10 bases aligning to TRBD1. Germline-derived CDR1 and CDR2 are MNHEY and SVGAGI. With V trimmed by 6 bases and J by 6 bases, 5 bases remained unmatched. This CDR3 spans 13 amino acids. CDR3 loop: CASSWGQGSEQYF. CDR3 bases: TGTGCCAGCAGCTGGGGACAGGGGAGCGAGCAGTACTTC.

The rearrangement links TRBV13 to TRBJ2-1; 12 bases are shared with TRBD1. The CDR3 totals 16 residues. V shed 5 bases, J shed 5 bases, and the junction held 7 bases outside the gene matches. Germline CDR1 is PRHDT and CDR2 is FYEKMQ (reference sequence). CDR3 sequence reads: CASSPSGTGGNNEQFF. The CDR3 nucleotides read TGTGCCAGCAGCCCCTCCGGGACAGGGGGCAACAATGAGCAGTTCTTC.

This chain links TRBV27 with TRBJ2-7; a weak D match, TRBD2 (5 bases). This CDR3 has 14 amino acids. V lost 5 bases and J lost 3, with 14 bases in between. Germline V gives CDR1 MNHEY, CDR2 SMNVEV (reference sequence). The CDR3 coding sequence is TGTGCCAGCAGTCTAAGAGGGATAGACTACGAGCAGTACTTC. Translation gives CASSLRGIDYEQYF.

The J gene is TRBJ2-3, the V gene TRBV3-1 (or the pseudogene TRBV3-2), with D tentatively TRBD1 (6 bases). This CDR3 is built from 15 residues. V lost 3 bases and J lost 2, with 12 bases in between. CDR1 and CDR2 from the germline V gene are LGHDT and YNNKEL (reference sequence). CDR3 bases: TGTGCCAGCAGCCAGAGAGGGACACACACAGATACGCAGTATTTT. Translation: CASSQRGTHTDTQYF.

The CDR3, as DNA: TGTGCCAGCAGCTTAGGCGAGAGCTCCTACAATGAGCAGTTCTTC. Protein sequence: CASSLGESSYNEQFF. The chain is built from TRBV7-2 and TRBJ2-1; the D is unclear. The CDR3 runs to 15 residues. Trimming removed 1 base from V and 0 bases from J, with 7 bases in between. The germline gives CDR1 SGHTA, CDR2 FQGNSA.

The V gene is TRBV18, the J gene TRBJ2-1, with a weak D call TRBD1 (6 bases). V gave up 4 bases and J gave up 2 bases, with 12 bases separating them. CDR1 KGHSH and CDR2 LQKENI come from the germline V gene. This CDR3 has 15 residues. CDR3 protein: CASSLNEGAYNEQFF. The CDR3 DNA follows: TGTGCCAGCTCACTCAACGAGGGGGCCTACAATGAGCAGTTCTTC.